This TCR beta chain is from a study of blood T cell repertoires in COVID-19. At the level of the study: Specimens from acute and convalescent COVID-19 originated in the United States, Italy and Spain. PBMCs, B-cell-depleted T cells, or T cells were the source of the cDNA or gDNA that made up the material.

The assay was immunoSEQ multiplex PCR, and TCRdb's table has in-frame clones only and misses some. The sample lists about 200,000 clones, 80% to 90% seen once, with about 4.8% in the top ten. Only one count was recorded for this clone. The length of the CDR3 is 14 residues. Trimming cost V 2 bases and J 1 base, with 8 bases left between them. Germline V lookup: CDR1 MRHNA, CDR2 SNTAGT. Adults between roughly 18 and 90 years of age took part from about two dozen US areas. Within 2 weeks before study entry, exposed participants met a COVID-19 case. The TCR sequence derives from a woman aged 50 to 60 who had been exposed to COVID-19. Source material: PBMCs or T cells enriched from blood (not recorded which). The V call is TRBV6-4, the J call TRBJ1-1; the D gene is possibly TRBD1 (5 bases). CDR3 protein: CASSDGAENTEAFF. In DNA, the CDR3 is TGTGCCAGCAGTGACGGGGCGGAGAACACTGAAGCTTTCTTT.